This T cell receptor (beta chain) appears in the sequencing data of a study of blood T cell repertoires in COVID-19. Data came from immunoSEQ multiplex PCR; TCRdb stores just in-frame clones and leaves some out. The sample has some 33,000 clones; approximately 90% are singletons. This CDR3 is built from 14 residues. Germline-derived CDR1 and CDR2 are SQVTM and ANQGSEA. The sample holds a few counts of this clone. The chain uses TRBV29-1 and TRBJ2-4; D unresolved. The source is a man aged 60 to 75 with acute or convalescent COVID-19. The sequenced material came from peripheral blood. CDR3: CSVRTQLAKNIQYF. CDR3 bases: TGCAGTGTCCGTACCCAACTAGCCAAAAACATTCAGTACTTC.